This T cell receptor (beta chain) was obtained from a study of CD8+ T cells in alopecia areata. The study team obtained lesional scalp punch biopsies and peripheral blood from alopecia areata patients. Cell sorting was applied to PBMCs, and CD4+ and CD8+ T cells were collected. Germline CDR1 SQVTM, CDR2 ANQGSEA. Trimming left V 3 bases short and J 5 bases short, with 10 bases between. This CDR3 region has 13 residues. Findings and limits, study-wide: Sequence data from scalp samples additionally include resident alphabeta T cells of normal skin.

Reverse transcribed after extraction, RNA yielded cDNA as the sequencing template. The data were produced by immunoSEQ multiplex PCR, yet TCRdb's version contains in-frame clones alone and is incomplete. The table has 150,000 or so clones, around 47% seen once. Worth noting for this clone: Its antigen is undetermined.

This sequence originates from a human donor with alopecia areata. The rearrangement uses TRBV29-1 and TRBJ2-2; no definite D call. The sample comprised CD4+ T cells sorted from blood. CDR3 residues: CSVDGLETGELFF. In DNA form, the CDR3 reads TGCAGCGTTGACGGTTTAGAGACCGGGGAGCTGTTTTTT.